The TCR beta chain under discussion was sequenced for a study of graft-versus-host responses after intestinal transplantation. The wider study: Each recipient received anti-thymocyte globulin induction, then tacrolimus and steroids for roughly 3 years. Study-wide results and caveats: With peak circulating GvH clone levels came an association with early post-transplant HvG declines.

As concerns this clone: Its cognate antigen is unknown.

This CDR3 comprises 14 residues. The germline V and J ends were trimmed by 0 bases and 3 bases, with 9 bases remaining between them. Germline V CDR1 and CDR2: MNHEY, SVGAGI. TCRdb's table, derived via immunoSEQ multiplex PCR, lists solely in-frame clones and lacks some. The profile covers tens of thousands of clones, with approximately 93% appearing a single time and over 0.4% taken by the ten largest. V usage is TRBV6-5 and J usage is TRBJ2-7, with D uncertain. The origin of this receptor is a human donor who received an intestinal transplant. The starting material was unstimulated CD8+ T cells sorted from spleen or lymph node cells, obtained before intestinal transplant. The CDR3 loop reads CASSYSEEGYEQYF. The CDR3 nucleotides are TGTGCCAGCAGTTACTCAGAGGAAGGCTACGAGCAGTACTTC.